This entry is about one T cell receptor beta chain. At one boundary the junction diverges from the germline segment, which might be a read error. Each CDR3 protein gets one entry after TCRdb re-called the RT-PCR reads with MiXCR. The data contain hundreds of thousands of distinct CDR3 sequences, 11% to 15% of them singletons. The CDR3 covers 13 residues. Germline V lookup: CDR1 MGHRA, CDR2 YSYEKL. The chain has TRBV4-1 and TRBJ1-5; possible D gene TRBD1, 5 bases. Sequenced input: memory CD4+ T cells from blood. This clonotype was sampled from a female donor in good health, serving as a healthy control. CDR3 residues: CASSQETRQHQHF. The CDR3 DNA is TGCGCCAGCAGCCAAGAGACAAGACAGCACCAGCATTTT.